What follows are 27 T cell receptor beta chains derived from one specimen sequenced in a study of blood T cell repertoires in COVID-19. Some clones are missing from TCRdb's copy, which holds only in-frame ones; the method was immunoSEQ multiplex PCR. Of around 100,000 clones detected, around 90% appear once; the ten largest clones hold 4.5% to 6.5%. The sample consisted of peripheral blood. These receptors came from a human donor in a cohort sampled during active COVID-19.

The V gene is TRBV5-1, the J gene TRBJ2-7; possible D gene TRBD1, 5 bases. V lost 0 bases and J 5 bases, leaving 18 bases between the germline ends. The CDR3 runs 16 residues. Germline V CDR1 and CDR2: SGHRS, YFSETQ. CDR3 sequence: CASSLGAGGRVNEQYF. DNA of the CDR3: TGCGCCAGCAGCTTGGGGGCCGGTGGCAGGGTGAACGAGCAGTACTTC.

In DNA, the CDR3 is TGTGCCAGTAGTAAGGGACAGGGTAACACTGAAGCTTTCTTT. This codes for CASSKGQGNTEAFF. The genes are TRBV19 and TRBJ1-1; TRBD1 agrees at 9 bases. The CDR3 runs to 14 residues. Germline CDR1 is LNHDA and CDR2 is SQIVND (reference sequence). With 4 bases clipped from V and 2 bases from J, the junction kept 2 bases outside the gene matches.

The chain recombines TRBV24-1 with TRBJ2-1, with 13 bases aligning to TRBD2. There are 17 residues in the CDR3. Germline assignment: CDR1 KGHDR and CDR2 SFDVKD. V trimming: 4 bases; J trimming: 7 bases; junction bases outside the gene matches: 9. The CDR3 sequence: CATSENGLAGVLNEQFF. CDR3 DNA: TGTGCCACCAGTGAGAATGGACTAGCGGGAGTTCTAAATGAGCAGTTCTTC.

The J gene is TRBJ2-3, the V gene TRBV9, with D tentatively TRBD1 (5 bases). V was cut by 4 bases and J by 2 bases, with 11 bases left in between. The CDR3 runs 14 residues. The germline CDR1 and CDR2 sequences are SGDLS and YYNGEE. The DNA for the CDR3 is TGTGCCAGCAGCAAGGACACCCACACAGATACGCAGTATTTT. It specifies CASSKDTHTDTQYF.

The J gene is TRBJ2-3, the V gene TRBV6-5; tentatively, D is TRBD1 (6 bases). The CDR3 runs to 15 residues. V shed 11 bases and J shed 1 base, with 19 bases lying between them. CDR1 is MNHEY and CDR2 is SVGAGI in the germline V gene. For the CDR3, the DNA is TGTGCCGCGAAGATGACCCCAGGGGGCACAGATACGCAGTATTTT. Translating it yields CAAKMTPGGTDTQYF.

This clone was observed once. V gene TRBV6-2 or TRBV6-3 combines with J gene TRBJ2-7, with 8 bases lining up with TRBD1. The V gene's germline CDR1 is MNHEY and CDR2 SVGEGT. Losses at the gene ends were 5 bases for V and 1 base for J; bases not matched to a gene: 10. The CDR3 covers 16 residues. Here the CDR3 reads CASSPVGQGGSYEQYF. For the CDR3, the DNA is TGTGCCAGCAGTCCGGTAGGACAGGGAGGTTCCTACGAGCAGTACTTC.

The rearrangement uses TRBV4-1 and TRBJ2-3; no definite D call. Between the trimmed V and J ends, which lost 3 bases and 0 bases, there was a span of 7 bases. CDR3 length: 14 amino acids. Germline-derived CDR1 and CDR2 are MGHRA and YSYEKL. The CDR3 bases are TGCGCCAGCAGCCAGTCAACTAGCACAGATACGCAGTATTTT. The encoded protein is CASSQSTSTDTQYF.

The chain uses TRBV14 and TRBJ2-4; D may be TRBD2 (6 bases). The CDR3 covers 18 residues. V lost 1 base and J lost 3, with 19 bases in between. The germline CDR1 and CDR2 sequences are SGHDN and FVKESK. The CDR3 spells CASSQGYTGLHYKNIQYF. In DNA, the CDR3 is TGTGCCAGCAGCCAAGGATATACGGGACTCCACTACAAAAACATTCAGTACTTC. Variable domain in full (rest from reference TRBV14 and TRBJ2-4): EAGVTQFPSHSVIEKGQTVTLRCDPISGHDNLYWYRRVMGKEIKFLLHFVKESKQDESGMPNNRFLAERTGGTYSTLKVQPAELEDSGVYFCASSQGYTGLHYKNIQYFGAGTRLSVL.

The chain employs TRBV7-9 and TRBJ2-3, with TRBD2 matching over 14 bases. Germline V gives CDR1 SEHNR, CDR2 FQNEAQ (reference sequence). The CDR3 runs to 16 residues. Unmatched junction bases numbered 2, after V lost 4 bases and J lost 2 bases. The CDR3 region has the DNA TGTGCCAGCAGCTCGGGACTAGCGGGAGACACAGATACGCAGTATTTT. It specifies CASSSGLAGDTDTQYF.

The chain uses TRBV7-9 and TRBJ1-1, with D possibly TRBD1 on 6 matching bases. The CDR3 sequence is 15 residues long. V gave up 2 bases and J gave up 0 bases, with 10 bases separating them. The germline gives CDR1 SEHNR, CDR2 FQNEAQ (reference sequence). CDR3 coding DNA: TGTGCCAGCAGCTTACTTCAGGGGTTGAACACTGAAGCTTTCTTT. This codes for CASSLLQGLNTEAFF.

V usage is TRBV30 and J usage is TRBJ2-7, with 8 bases matching TRBD1. The V gene's germline CDR1 is GTSNPN and CDR2 SVGIG (reference sequence). The CDR3 totals 15 residues. Trimming removed 3 bases from V and 2 bases from J; junction bases left unmatched: 9. The CDR3, as DNA: TGTGCCTGGAGGTCCCGGACAGGGAATACCTACGAGCAGTACTTC. This translates into CAWRSRTGNTYEQYF. The full variable domain, in which reference TRBV30 and TRBJ2-7 provide the parts outside the CDR3, is SQTIHQWPATLVQPVGSPLSLECTVEGTSNPNLYWYRQAAGRGLQLLFYSVGIGQISSEVPQNLSASRPQDRQFILSSKKLLLSDSGFYLCAWRSRTGNTYEQYFGPGTRLTVT.

This clone was seen ten or more times. The chain uses TRBV12-3 or TRBV12-4 and TRBJ1-1; possibly TRBD1 for D (6 bases). This CDR3 contains 13 residues. Trimming took off 6 bases at V and 4 bases at J, with 12 bases between the two ends. This CDR3 is CASRLQGGTEAFF. CDR3 in DNA: TGTGCCAGCAGGTTACAGGGTGGCACTGAAGCTTTCTTT.

The genes are TRBV2 and TRBJ2-2, with D perhaps TRBD2 (6 bases). Trimming removed 2 bases at V and 3 bases at J, with 7 bases between. This CDR3 is 14 amino acids long. Germline V gene lookup returns CDR1 SNHLY and CDR2 FYNNEI. The CDR3 here is CASSEWEDTGELFF. The CDR3, as DNA: TGTGCCAGCAGTGAATGGGAGGACACCGGGGAGCTGTTTTTT.

The chain's CDR3 is CASSSTDSAYEQYF. Here the CDR3 DNA reads TGTGCCAGCAGTTCTACGGACTCAGCCTACGAGCAGTACTTC. The J gene is TRBJ2-7, the V gene TRBV27; TRBD2 is a possible D gene (5 bases). The V and J ends lost 4 bases and 2 bases respectively, with 12 bases between them. Germline-derived CDR1 and CDR2 are MNHEY and SMNVEV (reference sequence). The CDR3 is made up of 14 amino acids.

The chain joins TRBV5-1 to TRBJ2-5; 7 bases are a match to TRBD1. From germline, CDR1 is SGHRS and CDR2 YFSETQ. V shed 3 bases, J shed 3 bases, and the junction held 5 bases outside the gene matches. The CDR3 has 14 residues. The CDR3 reads CASSSPGTEETQYF. In nucleotides, the CDR3 is TGCGCCAGCAGCTCTCCCGGGACAGAAGAGACCCAGTACTTC.

This clone has just one count. The V call is TRBV10-3, the J call TRBJ2-7, with D possibly being TRBD1 (7 bases). From germline, CDR1 is ENHRY and CDR2 SYGVKD. This CDR3 has 13 residues. Deletions cut 6 bases from V and 1 base from J, with 10 bases between. The CDR3 is CAIRTGTSYEQYF. The CDR3, as DNA: TGTGCCATCAGGACAGGGACTTCCTACGAGCAGTACTTC.

This chain joins TRBV15 and TRBJ2-5; 11 bases align to TRBD2. Germline V gene sequence: CDR1 LNHNV, CDR2 YYDKDF (reference sequence). J lost 1 base, V lost 0 bases, and 4 bases had no gene match. CDR3 length equals 17 residues. The CDR3 coding sequence is TGTGCCACCAGCAGAGATCTTGGACTAGCGGGCCAAGAGACCCAGTACTTC. It is translated as CATSRDLGLAGQETQYF.

J is TRBJ2-7 and V is TRBV28; 9 bases are shared with TRBD1. Germline CDR1 MDHEN, CDR2 SYDVKM. CDR3 length equals 15 residues. The V gene end was trimmed by 6 bases and the J gene end by 5 bases; junction bases not matched to a gene: 11. In nucleotides, the CDR3 is TGTGCCAGCAGCGGCACGGGACAGGGTTCCCACGAGCAGTACTTC. Translated, it gives CASSGTGQGSHEQYF.

The CDR3, as DNA: TGTGCCAGCAGCCGGGAGGGCGGGAGGGCTTATGAGCAGTTCTTC. It codes for CASSREGGRAYEQFF. The V gene is TRBV11-2, the J gene TRBJ2-1, with TRBD2 matching 9 bases. V gave up 5 bases and J gave up 8 bases; unmatched junction bases: 10. Germline-derived CDR1 and CDR2 are SGHAT and FQNNGV. The length of the CDR3 is 15 residues.

This chain links TRBV13 with TRBJ2-1; D is ambiguous. V lost 6 bases and J 10 bases, leaving 13 bases between the germline ends. The CDR3 extends over 12 amino acids. Germline CDR1 and CDR2: PRHDT and FYEKMQ (reference sequence). The DNA of the CDR3 is TGTGCCAGCAGTTCTAACTCTAACGAGCAGTTCTTC. It codes for CASSSNSNEQFF.

In this sample, this clone turned up once. This rearrangement joins TRBV6-2 or TRBV6-3 to TRBJ2-1; 7 nucleotides agree with TRBD2. CDR3 length: 17 amino acids. CDR1 is MNHEY, CDR2 SVGEGT, per germline. V lost 2 bases and J lost 7; bases outside the gene matches: 14. CDR3 in amino acids: CASSYGWGGRGGNEQFF. In DNA, the CDR3 is TGTGCCAGCAGTTACGGTTGGGGCGGGAGAGGAGGGAATGAGCAGTTCTTC.

The chain links TRBV27 to TRBJ2-5; weak D call: TRBD2 (5 bases). V was trimmed by 6 bases and J by 5 bases, leaving 19 bases between them. The CDR3 spans 15 residues. Germline lookup yields CDR1 MNHEY and CDR2 SMNVEV (reference sequence). CDR3 in amino acids: CASSTTREFEETQYF. In DNA form, the CDR3 reads TGTGCCAGCAGCACTACGAGGGAGTTTGAGGAGACCCAGTACTTC.

This clone was recorded only once. The chain employs TRBV7-9 and TRBJ2-1, with 7 positions matching TRBD2. Germline-derived CDR1 and CDR2 are SEHNR and FQNEAQ (reference sequence). The CDR3 is 14 amino acids. V dropped 8 bases and J dropped 4; count of bases not matched to a gene: 8. CDR3 coding DNA: TGTGCCAGCGTACCTCCGGGGGGATACAATGAGCAGTTCTTC. Translating gives CASVPPGGYNEQFF.

The V gene is TRBV15, the J gene TRBJ1-6, with 10 bases aligning to TRBD1. Germline values: CDR1 LNHNV, CDR2 YYDKDF (reference sequence). The CDR3 is 15 amino acids. V lost 1 base and J lost 13; bases outside the gene matches: 7. The CDR3 region has the DNA TGTGCCACCAGCAGAGCGGGGACAGGGGTGCATCCCCTCCACTTT. Encoded protein: CATSRAGTGVHPLHF.

This rearrangement joins TRBV30 to TRBJ2-3; 7 bases agree with TRBD2. V lost 4 bases, J lost 2 bases, and 3 bases stayed unmatched. The CDR3 has 13 residues. The germline V gene encodes CDR1 GTSNPN and CDR2 SVGIG (reference sequence). CDR3 in DNA: TGTGCCTGGACTAGCGGAACCACAGATACGCAGTATTTT. Its translation: CAWTSGTTDTQYF.

The chain is built from TRBV4-3 and TRBJ2-3, with 9 bases lining up with TRBD2. CDR3 length equals 20 residues. Germline CDR1 LGHNA, CDR2 YSLEER. Germline trimming cut 3 bases from V and 4 bases from J; bases unmatched to any gene: 20. The DNA for the CDR3 is TGCGCCAGCAGCCAGGGACGAGGTAGCGGGAGTCTGTGGGCTGCAGATACGCAGTATTTT. Protein product: CASSQGRGSGSLWAADTQYF.

This chain connects TRBV29-1 to TRBJ2-5, with 10 nucleotides matching TRBD2. V gave up 1 base and J gave up 1 base; unmatched junction bases: 9. Germline values: CDR1 SQVTM, CDR2 ANQGSEA. CDR3 length: 17 residues. DNA of the CDR3: TGCAGCGTTGAAGGGGGGGGGCTAGCGGGAGCCCAAGAGACCCAGTACTTC. Protein sequence: CSVEGGGLAGAQETQYF.